This TCR beta chain originates from a study of blood T cell repertoires in COVID-19 (dated by TCRdb to about 2020). Some background on the complete study: Collaborator samples came from the United States, Italy and Spain and covered acute and convalescent phases of COVID-19. The material from the prospective study consisted of cDNA or gDNA derived from T cells, B-cell-depleted T cells, or PBMCs. The dataset comprised deeply sampled blood TCRbeta repertoires from subjects exposed to, actively infected with, or recovered from COVID-19. The repertoires were made available in a free public database intended to serve as a resource for research on the immune response to SARS-CoV-2. Samples came from the ongoing ImmuneRACE study (first 160 participants) plus 1,254 subjects from 6 global collaborators. Sample metadata almost always included a de-identified subject ID, COVID-19 status, age in years and sex. Where available, HLA class I and class II types were taken from metadata supplied by the sample provider and were not determined by assay-based typing. Summary of the overall study and its limitations: The amount of clinical and demographic metadata varied by source and participant and was provided uncurated.

Reading from cysteine to phenylalanine, the CDR3 counts 13 amino acids. The sequence is cut down to CDR3 DNA, 39 bases in frame from base 1. V and J lose 7 bases and 5 bases, and a span of 12 bases separates them. TCRbeta CDR3 regions were amplified from genomic DNA using the immunoSEQ Assay, a bias-controlled multiplex PCR. Turning to the authors' computational methods: Within the assay, amplification of reference gene primers was used to estimate how many nucleated cells each sample contained. Sequence reads were collapsed and filtered to measure the absolute abundance of every unique TCRbeta CDR3 rearrangement. For each sample, productive Simpson clonality was calculated as the square root of Simpson's diversity index over productive rearrangements. TCRdb took over this immuneACCESS table, retaining in-frame rearrangements with V and J assigned. Such tables are incomplete; in checked studies, under half of the missing clones stem from an unresolved V gene, and the remainder is unexplained. That table furnishes V, J and clone size, whereas the DNA furnished D and trimming. The sample table contains about 290,000 clones; only one count was recorded for nearly 90% of them. Around 10% of the sample is held by the ten biggest clonotypes.

This clone has a handful of counts. Which antigen it targets is not known. Base qualities are not recorded, but no much larger clone differs from it by a single base. One collaborating source in Seattle enrolled patients during active infection and followed them longitudinally through the course of disease. Whole blood was collected in K2EDTA tubes by collaborating institutions according to the institutions' own protocols. For TCRbeta analysis, collaborators shipped samples in one of three forms: frozen whole blood, isolated PBMCs, or DNA extracted from either of those sample types. The V and J genes are TRBV12-3 or TRBV12-4 and TRBJ1-5, with a weak D call of TRBD1 (6 bases match). The receptor's source is a woman in her twenties or thirties with COVID-19, enrolled during active disease. The specimen sequenced was peripheral blood. The DNA sequence is TGTGCCAGCAATAAGGGGGGGGATCAGCCCCAGCATTTT. The encoded protein is CASNKGGDQPQHF.